This paragraph covers one T cell receptor beta chain sequence. Its antigen is not known. The entry originates in a study of somatic mutations in cytotoxic T cells in rheumatoid arthritis. Study-wide findings and caveats: CD8+ clonality increased with age in rheumatoid arthritis patients but not in healthy controls.

The V gene lost 7 bases and the J gene lost 2 bases, with 14 bases spanning the gap. Germline assignment: CDR1 LNHDA and CDR2 SQIVND (reference sequence). CDR3 length equals 14 residues. Here immunoSEQ multiplex PCR was the method, and the copy in TCRdb shows in-frame clones only, minus some. The data contain roughly 20,000 clones, about 80% of them seen just once; the ten biggest clones take up roughly 9.8%. The genes are TRBV19 and TRBJ1-1; the D gene is possibly TRBD1 (5 bases). Material for sequencing was CD8+ T cells sorted from blood. The TCR comes from an adult with rheumatoid arthritis. CDR3 sequence: CASKKGTFNTEAFF. CDR3 DNA sequence: TGTGCCAGTAAGAAGGGGACTTTTAACACTGAAGCTTTCTTT.